Presented here are 2 T cell receptor beta chains from one specimen sequenced in a study of blood T cell repertoires in COVID-19. The protocol was immunoSEQ multiplex PCR, while the TCRdb copy is restricted to in-frame clones and leaves out a portion. The table records fewer than 75,000 clones, roughly 92% of them present only once. Sequencing was performed on peripheral blood. Receptor source: a man aged 45-60 years with active COVID-19.

The chain combines TRBV28 with TRBJ1-5; TRBD1 aligns across 7 bases. The CDR3 is made up of 15 amino acids. Trimming cost V 3 bases and J 5 bases; bases outside gene matches: 7. Looked up from germline, CDR1 is MDHEN and CDR2 is SYDVKM. The CDR3 region is CASSFGDRIYQPQHF. The CDR3 DNA reads TGTGCCAGCAGTTTTGGGGACAGAATTTATCAGCCCCAGCATTTT.

The rearrangement uses TRBV4-1 and TRBJ1-6, with 7 bases matching TRBD1. Trimming removed 1 base from V and 6 bases from J; junction bases left unmatched: 9. Germline CDR1 and CDR2: MGHRA and YSYEKL. The CDR3 spans 17 residues. The CDR3 DNA is TGCGCCAGCAGCCAAGTGGGTGGTTACAGGGGTAATTCACCCCTCCACTTT. Protein product: CASSQVGGYRGNSPLHF.